One and the same sample provided the 20 T cell receptor beta chains below, sequenced in a study of T cell responses to AZD1222 COVID-19 vaccine. The data were produced by immunoSEQ multiplex PCR, yet TCRdb's version contains in-frame clones alone and is incomplete. The sample has under 95,000 clones, roughly 90% seen once. The material sequenced was peripheral blood, taken 28 days after the second AZD1222 dose. These receptors were collected from an adult who received the AZD1222 COVID-19 vaccine.

The chain is built from TRBV3-1 (or the pseudogene TRBV3-2) and TRBJ2-7; TRBD1 matches at 10 bases. This CDR3 is built from 15 residues. With 3 bases clipped from V and 3 bases from J, the junction kept 5 bases outside the gene matches. CDR1 LGHDT and CDR2 YNNKEL come from the germline V gene (reference sequence). The CDR3 spells CASSQGQGKGYEQYF. The CDR3 coding sequence is TGTGCCAGCAGCCAGGGACAGGGGAAAGGCTACGAGCAGTACTTC.

The chain uses TRBV5-6 and TRBJ1-4; D gene unclear. Trimming left V 1 base short and J 10 bases short, with 11 bases between. CDR3 length: 13 residues. Germline lookup yields CDR1 SGHDT and CDR2 YYEEEE. The CDR3 DNA follows: TGTGCCAGCAGCTTGAGCCTGGTTCGAAAACTGTTTTTT. Amino acid sequence: CASSLSLVRKLFF.

The rearrangement links TRBV18 to TRBJ2-1; TRBD1 aligns across 9 bases. The CDR3 length is 16 residues. Unmatched junction bases numbered 6, after V lost 3 bases and J lost 3 bases. Germline-derived CDR1 and CDR2 are KGHSH and LQKENI. CDR3 sequence (DNA): TGTGCCAGCTCACCGACCGGGACAGGGAACTACAATGAGCAGTTCTTC. Its protein is CASSPTGTGNYNEQFF.

The CDR3 DNA sequence: TGTGCCAGCTCAACCTCAGGTTTGCGCTACGAGCAGTACTTC. As protein: CASSTSGLRYEQYF. The V gene is TRBV18, the J gene TRBJ2-7; D gene unclear. The CDR3 extends over 14 amino acids. Germline assignment: CDR1 KGHSH and CDR2 LQKENI. V lost 5 bases and J lost 3, with 14 bases in between. Looking up the rest from reference TRBV18 and TRBJ2-7 gives the full variable domain: NAGVMQNPRHLVRRRGQEARLRCSPMKGHSHVYWYRQLPEEGLKFMVYLQKENIIDESGMPKERFSAEFPKEGPSILRIQQVVRGDSAAYFCASSTSGLRYEQYFGPGTRLTVT.

The chain has TRBV4-1 and TRBJ2-2; tentatively, D is TRBD2 (5 bases). Germline V gives CDR1 MGHRA, CDR2 YSYEKL. This CDR3 is built from 14 residues. Trimming pared 3 bases from V and 3 bases from J, leaving 8 bases between. CDR3 region: CASSQRDDTGELFF. The CDR3 region has the DNA TGCGCCAGCAGCCAGAGGGATGACACCGGGGAGCTGTTTTTT.

CDR3 amino acids: CASSQGAGEKLFF. CDR3 nucleotides: TGTGCCAGTAGTCAGGGGGCAGGTGAAAAACTGTTTTTT. The V and J genes are TRBV19 and TRBJ1-4, with 8 nucleotides matching TRBD1. The ends lost 5 bases at V and 7 bases at J; junction bases unmatched: 3. Germline CDR1 LNHDA, CDR2 SQIVND (reference sequence). The CDR3 totals 13 residues.

The chain joins TRBV5-4 to TRBJ2-2, with 13 positions matching TRBD2. Germline trimming cut 4 bases from V and 1 base from J; bases unmatched to any gene: 4. The germline gives CDR1 SGHNT, CDR2 YYREEE (reference sequence). There are 17 residues in the CDR3. CDR3 bases: TGTGCCAGCAGCACAGGGACTAGCGGGGTGAACACCGGGGAGCTGTTTTTT. It yields the protein CASSTGTSGVNTGELFF. The full variable domain, completed using reference TRBV5-4 and TRBJ2-2, is ETGVTQSPTHLIKTRGQQVTLRCSSQSGHNTVSWYQQALGQGPQFIFQYYREEENGRGNFPPRFSGLQFPNYSSELNVNALELDDSALYLCASSTGTSGVNTGELFFGEGSRLTVL.

This clone was observed a handful of times. J is TRBJ1-6 and V is TRBV12-3 or TRBV12-4, with unresolved D. The V gene lost 2 bases and the J gene lost 10 bases, with 6 bases spanning the gap. The CDR3 covers 12 residues. The chain's CDR3 is CASSLNQSPLHF. In DNA, the CDR3 is TGTGCCAGCAGTTTAAACCAATCACCCCTCCACTTT.

The chain carries TRBV2 and TRBJ2-5, with 7 bases fitting TRBD2. The trim removed 8 bases at V and 5 bases at J, leaving 8 bases unmatched. This CDR3 spans 13 amino acids. Germline V lookup: CDR1 SNHLY, CDR2 FYNNEI. CDR3 nucleotide sequence: TGTGCCAGCTCGGGACTAACATGGGAGACCCAGTACTTC. This codes for CASSGLTWETQYF.

The chain joins TRBV7-8 to TRBJ2-3, with unresolved D. From germline, CDR1 is SGHVS and CDR2 FQNEAQ. This CDR3 has 14 residues. V lost 5 bases, J lost 4 bases, and 13 bases lay in between. The CDR3 loop reads CASSQDPSADTQYF. The CDR3 DNA reads TGTGCCAGCAGCCAGGACCCGTCGGCAGATACGCAGTATTTT. Looking up the rest from reference TRBV7-8 and TRBJ2-3 gives the full variable domain: GAGVSQSPRYKVAKRGQDVALRCDPISGHVSLFWYQQALGQGPEFLTYFQNEAQLDKSGLPSDRFFAERPEGSVSTLKIQRTQQEDSAVYLCASSQDPSADTQYFGPGTRLTVL.

The chain uses TRBV5-1 and TRBJ1-1; no clear D. The CDR3 sequence is 15 residues long. Germline CDR1 and CDR2: SGHRS and YFSETQ. Trimming pared 3 bases from V and 1 base from J, leaving 13 bases between. CDR3 nucleotides: TGCGCCAGCAGCTCCCGGGCCAGCCAGAACACTGAAGCTTTCTTT. Amino acid sequence: CASSSRASQNTEAFF.

The chain is built from TRBV5-6 and TRBJ2-3; no reliable D call. Trimming shortened V by 4 bases and J by 6 bases, and 18 bases separated the two germline ends. Germline assignment: CDR1 SGHDT and CDR2 YYEEEE. This CDR3 region has 15 residues. The CDR3: CASSTDGQVVDTQYF. Written as DNA, the CDR3 is TGTGCCAGCAGCACGGACGGTCAAGTGGTGGATACGCAGTATTTT.

The chain couples TRBV3-1 (or the pseudogene TRBV3-2) to TRBJ1-1; no clear D. The CDR3 has 13 residues. The germline V and J ends were trimmed by 6 bases and 0 bases, with 8 bases remaining between them. Germline V gene data show CDR1 as LGHDT and CDR2 as YNNKEL (reference sequence). The CDR3 loop is CASSRDLNTEAFF. The CDR3 nucleotides read TGTGCCAGCAGTCGAGATCTGAACACTGAAGCTTTCTTT.

As regards this clone: The junction departs from the called germline gene at one end, perhaps through a read error. V usage is TRBV11-2 and J usage is TRBJ2-5, with 8 bases identical to TRBD1. CDR3 length: 15 amino acids. Germline V gives CDR1 SGHAT, CDR2 FQNNGV. The chain's CDR3 is CASSLGQGGRETQYF. CDR3 DNA: TGTGCCAGCAGTTTAGGACAGGGAGGAAGAGAGACCCAGTACTTC. Based on the CDR3 plus reference TRBV11-2 and TRBJ2-5, the full variable domain is EAGVAQSPRYKIIEKRQSVAFWCNPISGHATLYWYQQILGQGPKLLIQFQNNGVVDDSQLPKDRFSAERLKGVDSTLKIQPAKLEDSAVYLCASSLGQGGRETQYFGPGTRLLVL.

The gene calls are TRBV18 and TRBJ1-5; no clear D. CDR3 size: 13 residues. CDR1 is KGHSH and CDR2 is LQKENI in the germline V gene. V was trimmed by 3 bases and J by 7 bases, leaving 10 bases between them. The CDR3 DNA reads as TGTGCCAGCTCACCGGACGGCAGCCAGCCCCAGCATTTT. It is translated as CASSPDGSQPQHF. Combining the CDR3 with reference TRBV18 and TRBJ1-5 gives the whole variable domain NAGVMQNPRHLVRRRGQEARLRCSPMKGHSHVYWYRQLPEEGLKFMVYLQKENIIDESGMPKERFSAEFPKEGPSILRIQQVVRGDSAAYFCASSPDGSQPQHFGDGTRLSIL.

This clone was recorded only once. Here the CDR3 DNA reads TGTGCCAGCAGTTATCCCGGACGGCCGAACACTGAAGCTTTCTTT. Its translation: CASSYPGRPNTEAFF. This rearrangement joins TRBV6-2 or TRBV6-3 to TRBJ1-1; D uncertain. The germline V and J ends were trimmed by 3 bases and 1 base, with 12 bases remaining between them. The V gene's germline CDR1 is MNHEY and CDR2 SVGEGT. The CDR3 has 15 residues.

The rearrangement links TRBV3-1 (or the pseudogene TRBV3-2) to TRBJ1-3; D remains ambiguous. This CDR3 is built from 15 residues. CDR1 and CDR2 (germline): LGHDT, YNNKEL (reference sequence). The V gene lost 4 bases and the J gene lost 0 bases, with 10 bases spanning the gap. This CDR3 reads CASSPGGTSGNTIYF. Here the CDR3 DNA reads TGTGCCAGCAGCCCTGGCGGTACCTCTGGAAACACCATATATTTT.

The chain joins TRBV30 to TRBJ2-1; D is perhaps TRBD2 (6 bases). CDR1 GTSNPN and CDR2 SVGIG come from the germline V gene (reference sequence). Trimming removed 1 base at V and 7 bases at J, with 8 bases between. The CDR3 sequence is 12 residues long. CDR3 nucleotides: TGTGCCTGGAGTGGACTAGTGAATGAGCAGTTCTTC. Its translation is CAWSGLVNEQFF.

J is TRBJ2-1 and V is TRBV6-5; possibly TRBD2 for D (6 bases). Trimming left V 6 bases short and J 10 bases short, with 16 bases between. This CDR3 is 13 amino acids long. Per the germline V gene, CDR1 is MNHEY and CDR2 is SVGAGI. CDR3 protein: CASSRDPRGEQFF. The CDR3 region has the DNA TGTGCCAGCAGCCGGGACCCCCGGGGGGAGCAGTTCTTC.

The rearrangement uses TRBV5-1 and TRBJ2-2; 8 bases are a match to TRBD1. Germline V gene lookup returns CDR1 SGHRS and CDR2 YFSETQ. The CDR3 is made up of 17 amino acids. After removal of 0 bases from V and 4 bases from J, the junction contained 8 bases not matched to a gene. The CDR3, as DNA: TGCGCCAGCAGCTTGGATCCAGGGGGCGTGAGCACCGGGGAGCTGTTTTTT. Translating it yields CASSLDPGGVSTGELFF.